The rows below give T cell receptor beta chains drawn from one sample of a study of cytomegalovirus exposure and HLA in healthy donors. TCRdb's copy holds only in-frame clones and misses some; the assay was immunoSEQ multiplex PCR. Of around 94,000 clones in the sample, roughly 95% were seen once. The sequencing sample was made of PBMCs. These receptors were obtained from a woman in her late teens or twenties in good health and CMV-seronegative. Each CDR3 is given with its conserved first and last residue. D genes are given only for firm matches. Part of the rows lack a size; the others show once, few, many or a class for expanded clones.

D gene: NA; clone size: once; V gene: TRBV4-1; J gene: TRBJ2-5; CDR3 DNA: TGCGCCAGCAGCCAACCCCAGGGGCGCTATGAGGGGGCCCAGTACTTC; CDR3 protein: CASSQPQGRYEGAQYF
D gene: NA; clone size: NA; V gene: TRBV5-8; J gene: TRBJ1-3; CDR3 DNA: TGTGCCAGCAGCTTGGTTTACGGAGTCTCTGGAAACACCATATATTTT; CDR3 protein: CASSLVYGVSGNTIYF
D gene: TRBD2; clone size: NA; V gene: TRBV5-1; J gene: TRBJ2-7; CDR3 DNA: TGCGCCAGCAGCCCGGCGGGACTAGCGGGGGGAGCCTACGAGCAGTACTTC; CDR3 protein: CASSPAGLAGGAYEQYF
D gene: TRBD1; clone size: NA; V gene: TRBV18; J gene: TRBJ1-5; CDR3 DNA: TGTGCCAGCTCACCATACAGGGGGAGCCAATTTAGCAATCAGCCCCAGCATTTT; CDR3 protein: CASSPYRGSQFSNQPQHF
D gene: NA; clone size: once; V gene: TRBV7-8; J gene: TRBJ2-2; CDR3 DNA: TGTGCCAGCAGCTTACCGGATGCAGGGGTAAACACCGGGGAGCTGTTTTTT; CDR3 protein: CASSLPDAGVNTGELFF
D gene: NA; clone size: NA; V gene: TRBV7-2; J gene: TRBJ2-7; CDR3 DNA: TGTGCCAGCAGCTTAATCGTTTATGCAGCCTACGAGCAGTACTTC; CDR3 protein: CASSLIVYAAYEQYF
D gene: TRBD2; clone size: NA; V gene: TRBV25-1; J gene: TRBJ2-2; CDR3 DNA: TGTGCCAGCAGTGAATGGAGCGGGGGGGCCGCTGGGGAGCTGTTTTTT; CDR3 protein: CASSEWSGGAAGELFF
D gene: TRBD2; clone size: NA; V gene: TRBV18; J gene: TRBJ2-7; CDR3 DNA: TGTGCCAGCTCACCAGGGGGGGGAGACCCTTACGAGCAGTACTTC; CDR3 protein: CASSPGGGDPYEQYF
D gene: TRBD2; clone size: NA; V gene: TRBV11-3; J gene: TRBJ2-5; CDR3 DNA: TGTGCCAGCAGCTTAGGGGTAGCGGGAGCGGAGACGGAGACCCAGTACTTC; CDR3 protein: CASSLGVAGAETETQYF
D gene: NA; clone size: NA; V gene: TRBV6-4; J gene: TRBJ2-2; CDR3 DNA: TGTGCCAGCAGTGACCGGGGCACCGGGGAGCTGTTTTTT; CDR3 protein: CASSDRGTGELFF
D gene: TRBD1; clone size: NA; V gene: TRBV7-8; J gene: TRBJ2-3; CDR3 DNA: TGTGCCAGCAGCTTCCCGCATGGACAGGCAGATACGCAGTATTTT; CDR3 protein: CASSFPHGQADTQYF
D gene: NA; clone size: NA; V gene: TRBV30; J gene: TRBJ2-5; CDR3 DNA: TGTGCCTGGAGGGGGGCCCAAGAGACCCAGTACTTC; CDR3 protein: CAWRGAQETQYF
D gene: NA; clone size: NA; V gene: TRBV27; J gene: TRBJ1-2; CDR3 DNA: TGTGCCAGCAGTTTAACCTCGGGAGATGGCTACACCTTC; CDR3 protein: CASSLTSGDGYTF
D gene: TRBD2; clone size: NA; V gene: TRBV5-1; J gene: TRBJ2-7; CDR3 DNA: TGCGCCAGCAGCCCCACCGGGACTAGCGGGACCTACGAGCAGTACTTC; CDR3 protein: CASSPTGTSGTYEQYF
D gene: NA; clone size: NA; V gene: TRBV5-1; J gene: TRBJ2-1; CDR3 DNA: TGCGCCAGCAGCTTGGCCAGGGGATACAATGAGCAGTTCTTC; CDR3 protein: CASSLARGYNEQFF
D gene: TRBD1; clone size: NA; V gene: TRBV2; J gene: TRBJ2-2; CDR3 DNA: TGTGCCAGCAGTATGCAGGGGGCTGGGAACACCGGGGAGCTGTTTTTT; CDR3 protein: CASSMQGAGNTGELFF
D gene: NA; clone size: NA; V gene: TRBV6-5; J gene: TRBJ2-5; CDR3 DNA: TGTGCCAGCAGTTATGCCAGAACCCAGGGAGAGACCCAGTACTTC; CDR3 protein: CASSYARTQGETQYF
D gene: TRBD2; clone size: NA; V gene: TRBV13; J gene: TRBJ2-7; CDR3 DNA: TGTGCCAGCAGCTTTACTAGCGCGGGCGAGCAGTACTTC; CDR3 protein: CASSFTSAGEQYF
D gene: NA; clone size: NA; V gene: TRBV7-9; J gene: TRBJ1-2; CDR3 DNA: TGTGCCAGCAGCTCGAGCGGGAGAACAGGGACGCATGGCTACACCTTC; CDR3 protein: CASSSSGRTGTHGYTF
D gene: TRBD2; clone size: NA; V gene: TRBV5-6; J gene: TRBJ2-3; CDR3 DNA: TGTGCCAGCAGCTTATCCGGGACTAGCGGGATTACCACAGATACGCAGTATTTT; CDR3 protein: CASSLSGTSGITTDTQYF
D gene: NA; clone size: few; V gene: TRBV27; J gene: TRBJ2-7; CDR3 DNA: TGTGCCAGCAGAACAAACTACGAGCAGTACTTC; CDR3 protein: CASRTNYEQYF
D gene: TRBD1; clone size: NA; V gene: TRBV25-1; J gene: TRBJ1-6; CDR3 DNA: TGTGCCAGCAGTGAAGGACAGGGTTATAATTCACCCCTCCACTTT; CDR3 protein: CASSEGQGYNSPLHF
D gene: NA; clone size: few; V gene: TRBV6-6; J gene: TRBJ1-1; CDR3 DNA: TGTGCCAGCACCAGGGCGGAATTGAACACTGAAGCTTTCTTT; CDR3 protein: CASTRAELNTEAFF
D gene: TRBD2; clone size: NA; V gene: TRBV5-1; J gene: TRBJ2-3; CDR3 DNA: TGCGCCAGCACGGTTGGACTAGCAGGCACAGATACGCAGTATTTT; CDR3 protein: CASTVGLAGTDTQYF
D gene: NA; clone size: NA; V gene: TRBV7-9; J gene: TRBJ1-1; CDR3 DNA: TGTGCCAGCAGCTTTTCAGGGGACACTGAAGCTTTCTTT; CDR3 protein: CASSFSGDTEAFF
D gene: NA; clone size: NA; V gene: TRBV9; J gene: TRBJ1-6; CDR3 DNA: TGTGCCAGCAGCGTAGCTGTGACACCGACGTATAATTCACCCCTCCACTTT; CDR3 protein: CASSVAVTPTYNSPLHF
D gene: NA; clone size: NA; V gene: TRBV4-1; J gene: TRBJ2-2; CDR3 DNA: TGCGCCAGCAGCCACCTAGGGCTAGCTAGGATGGTCACCGGGGAGCTGTTTTTT; CDR3 protein: CASSHLGLARMVTGELFF
D gene: TRBD1; clone size: NA; V gene: TRBV19; J gene: TRBJ1-2; CDR3 DNA: TGTGCCAGTAGTATCTTGGCCCGAACAGGGGTGGCCTATGGCTACACCTTC; CDR3 protein: CASSILARTGVAYGYTF
D gene: NA; clone size: NA; V gene: TRBV28; J gene: TRBJ2-1; CDR3 DNA: TGTGCCAGCAGGATACTAGAAAGAGGTGAGCAGTTCTTC; CDR3 protein: CASRILERGEQFF
D gene: TRBD1; clone size: NA; V gene: TRBV11-2; J gene: TRBJ2-7; CDR3 DNA: TGTGCCAGCAGCTTGGGCAGGGGGCAATACGAGCAGTACTTC; CDR3 protein: CASSLGRGQYEQYF
D gene: NA; clone size: NA; V gene: TRBV7-9; J gene: TRBJ2-1; CDR3 DNA: TGTGCCAGCAGCTTAGGACTTCACAATGAGCAGTTCTTC; CDR3 protein: CASSLGLHNEQFF
D gene: NA; clone size: once; V gene: TRBV9; J gene: TRBJ1-6; CDR3 DNA: TGTGCCAGCAGCCCGGGGGTGAATAATAATTCACCCCTCCACTTT; CDR3 protein: CASSPGVNNNSPLHF